A single sample gave rise to the 10 T cell receptor beta chains below, sequenced in a study of cytomegalovirus exposure and HLA in healthy donors. PCR used 60 Vbeta primers and 13 Jbeta primers. The repertoire was sequenced with immunoSEQ multiplex PCR; TCRdb's copy has only in-frame clones and lacks some. The repertoire holds approximately 190,000 clones, roughly 80% seen once, with roughly 0.8% in the top ten. The specimen was PBMCs. All receptors come from a woman aged 18-35 years in good health and CMV-seronegative.

This clone came up a few times. The chain employs TRBV5-4 and TRBJ2-1; 7 nucleotides match TRBD2. Looked up from germline, CDR1 is SGHNT and CDR2 is YYREEE (reference sequence). V lost 2 bases and J lost 6; bases outside the gene matches: 5. CDR3 length: 14 residues. CDR3 nucleotide sequence: TGTGCCAGCAGCTTCGAGACTAGCTCCAATGAGCAGTTCTTC. It translates to CASSFETSSNEQFF.

J is TRBJ1-3 and V is TRBV9; D is perhaps TRBD1 (5 bases). In germline, CDR1 is SGDLS, CDR2 YYNGEE. This CDR3 contains 15 residues. The V end lost 0 bases, the J end lost 4 bases, and 11 bases lay between the germline ends. The CDR3 coding sequence is TGTGCCAGCAGCGTAGGGCCTCGACAGGGAAACACCATATATTTT. Translation gives CASSVGPRQGNTIYF.

V and J are TRBV27 and TRBJ2-3; 9 bases map to TRBD2. The CDR3 length is 16 residues. Trimming took 6 bases from V and 1 from J; bases not matched to a gene: 8. The germline V gene has CDR1 MNHEY and CDR2 SMNVEV (reference sequence). The CDR3 protein is CASSRTTSGRTDTQYF. The CDR3 coding sequence is TGTGCCAGCAGCCGAACGACTAGCGGACGCACAGATACGCAGTATTTT.

V usage is TRBV19 and J usage is TRBJ2-5; D is undetermined. Trimming took off 3 bases at V and 4 bases at J, with 15 bases between the two ends. The CDR3 spans 15 residues. The germline V gene encodes CDR1 LNHDA and CDR2 SQIVND (reference sequence). CDR3 region: CASSIWARSVETQYF. The CDR3 bases are TGTGCCAGTAGTATTTGGGCTCGATCTGTAGAGACCCAGTACTTC.

The CDR3 DNA reads as TGTGCCAGCAGCCCAGGACTCAACTATGGCTACACCTTC. This sequence encodes CASSPGLNYGYTF. The genes are TRBV14 and TRBJ1-2; D remains unclear. Trimming removed 4 bases from V and 2 bases from J, with 8 bases in between. This CDR3 has 13 amino acids. CDR1 is SGHDN and CDR2 is FVKESK in the germline V gene.

The V gene is TRBV30, the J gene TRBJ2-7; D gene ambiguous. Trimming left V 3 bases short and J 2 bases short, with 11 bases between. The CDR3 runs to 13 residues. Germline values: CDR1 GTSNPN, CDR2 SVGIG (reference sequence). Written as DNA, the CDR3 is TGTGCCTGGAGATTGGGTCTAGCCTACGAGCAGTACTTC. Translating gives CAWRLGLAYEQYF.

The rearrangement links TRBV10-2 to TRBJ2-1; D is possibly TRBD1 (8 bases). V dropped 7 bases and J dropped 2 bases, with 15 bases sitting between them. CDR1 is WSHSY, CDR2 SAAADI, per germline. This CDR3 contains 15 residues. CDR3 sequence: CASMEQGGTYNEQFF. In DNA, the CDR3 is TGCGCCAGCATGGAACAGGGGGGGACCTACAATGAGCAGTTCTTC.

The chain employs TRBV7-2 and TRBJ2-7; TRBD2 aligns across 11 bases. This CDR3 spans 15 amino acids. V gave up 3 bases and J gave up 6 bases; unmatched junction bases: 7. Germline CDR1 SGHTA, CDR2 FQGNSA. The CDR3 bases are TGTGCCAGCAGCTTCATAGCGGGAGGGCCAGCCGAGCAGTACTTC. This gives the protein CASSFIAGGPAEQYF.

The rearrangement joins TRBV2 to TRBJ1-1, with a weak D call TRBD1 (5 bases). This CDR3 comprises 14 residues. Germline V CDR1 and CDR2: SNHLY, FYNNEI. Trimming shortened V by 4 bases and J by 3 bases, and 12 bases separated the two germline ends. This CDR3 is CASSVLGGDTEAFF. The CDR3 DNA reads TGTGCCAGCAGTGTCCTGGGGGGGGACACTGAAGCTTTCTTT. Using reference TRBV2 and TRBJ1-1 for the parts outside the CDR3, the full variable domain is EPEVTQTPSHQVTQMGQEVILRCVPISNHLYFYWYRQILGQKVEFLVSFYNNEISEKSEIFDDQFSVERPDGSNFTLKIRSTKLEDSAMYFCASSVLGGDTEAFFGQGTRLTVV.

The chain is built from TRBV7-8 and TRBJ1-6; a weak D match, TRBD1 (6 bases). Per germline, CDR1 SGHVS and CDR2 FQNEAQ. The CDR3 has 15 residues. Between the trimmed V and J ends, which lost 6 bases and 5 bases, there was a span of 14 bases. CDR3 protein: CASRDKQGHNSPLHF. CDR3 bases: TGTGCCAGCAGGGATAAACAGGGTCATAATTCACCCCTCCACTTT.